What follows are 21 T cell receptor beta chains derived from one specimen sequenced in a study of blood T cell repertoires in COVID-19. The method was immunoSEQ multiplex PCR; TCRdb's version includes in-frame clones alone and lacks a portion of them. The data show about 270,000 clones, 85% seen once. Specimen: peripheral blood. The receptors were gathered from a human donor in a cohort sampled during active COVID-19.

This clone has a handful of counts. The CDR3, as DNA: TGTGCCAGCAGTTTACGAGGGGGCACTGAAGCTTTCTTT. Amino acid sequence: CASSLRGGTEAFF. This chain connects TRBV27 to TRBJ1-1; D is perhaps TRBD1 (6 bases). Germline CDR1 reads MNHEY; CDR2 reads SMNVEV (reference sequence). The V end was cut by 2 bases, the J end by 4 bases, with 8 bases between. The CDR3 runs to 13 residues.

The J gene is TRBJ1-5, the V gene TRBV10-3, with D possibly TRBD1 on 6 matching bases. The germline V gene encodes CDR1 ENHRY and CDR2 SYGVKD. V lost 5 bases and J 1 base, leaving 9 bases between the germline ends. The CDR3 length is 14 residues. This CDR3 reads CAISSGQSNQPQHF. CDR3 nucleotides: TGTGCCATCAGTTCGGGACAAAGCAATCAGCCCCAGCATTTT.

For this clone: An end of the junction differs from the germline gene, which may be a read error. The V gene is TRBV19, the J gene TRBJ2-1; 10 nucleotides line up with TRBD2. The CDR3 is made up of 12 amino acids. Germline loops: CDR1 LNHDA, CDR2 SQIVND (reference sequence). In nucleotides, the CDR3 is TGTGCCAGTAGTTGGCTAGCGGGAGATCAGGTCTTC. Amino acid sequence: CASSWLAGDQVF.

V is TRBV14 and J is TRBJ2-1; tentative D call: TRBD2 (5 bases). V was shortened by 8 bases and J by 10 bases, with 12 bases between the two germline ends. CDR1 SGHDN and CDR2 FVKESK come from the germline V gene. The CDR3 length is 11 residues. The CDR3 nucleotides read TGTGCCAGCGGACGGGGTAAAGAGCAGTTCTTC. Its protein is CASGRGKEQFF.

V gene TRBV19 combines with J gene TRBJ1-2; D not certain. This CDR3 is built from 15 residues. V lost 6 bases to trimming and J lost 4 bases, with 18 bases between them. Germline V gives CDR1 LNHDA, CDR2 SQIVND (reference sequence). DNA for the CDR3: TGTGCCAGTAGCCCAAGAGGCAGCAAAGTCTATGGCTACACCTTC. Translating it yields CASSPRGSKVYGYTF. Full variable domain (rest looked up from reference TRBV19 and TRBJ1-2): DGGITQSPKYLFRKEGQNVTLSCEQNLNHDAMYWYRQDPGQGLRLIYYSQIVNDFQKGDIAEGYSVSREKKESFPLTVTSAQKNPTAFYLCASSPRGSKVYGYTFGSGTRLTVV.

The chain links TRBV7-2 to TRBJ2-3; D is possibly TRBD1 (5 bases). The length of the CDR3 is 15 residues. The ends were cut back, 10 bases at V and 4 bases at J, with 21 bases in the middle. From germline, CDR1 is SGHTA and CDR2 FQGNSA. CDR3 residues: CATRRGQSRSDTQYF. The CDR3 DNA sequence: TGTGCCACCAGAAGGGGCCAAAGTCGGTCAGATACGCAGTATTTT.

V is TRBV12-2 and J is TRBJ2-5; the D segment call TRBD2 is taken from the table without a DNA check. TRBV12-2 represents a pseudogene. The CDR3 covers 16 residues. The DNA for the CDR3 is TGTGCAAGTCGCTTAGCGGGACTAGCGGGAGAAGAGACCCAGTACTTC. Translating it yields CASRLAGLAGEETQYF.

This clone came up once. This rearrangement joins TRBV10-3 to TRBJ2-2, with no clear D. Germline V CDR1 and CDR2: ENHRY, SYGVKD. The CDR3 totals 13 residues. The V gene lost 3 bases and the J gene lost 10 bases, with 12 bases spanning the gap. CDR3 region: CAISDVYGSELFF. The CDR3 coding sequence is TGTGCCATCAGTGACGTCTACGGGTCGGAGCTGTTTTTT.

V usage is TRBV6-2 or TRBV6-3 and J usage is TRBJ2-5; 15 positions agree with TRBD2. This CDR3 contains 16 residues. In germline, CDR1 is MNHEY, CDR2 SVGEGT. Losses at the gene ends were 3 bases for V and 4 bases for J; bases not matched to a gene: 3. The CDR3 loop is CASSYWTSGRAETQYF. The CDR3 bases are TGTGCCAGCAGTTATTGGACTAGCGGGAGGGCAGAGACCCAGTACTTC.

The gene calls are TRBV5-4 and TRBJ1-2, with 9 bases aligning to TRBD1. Trimming removed 4 bases from V and 2 bases from J; junction bases left unmatched: 6. There are 15 residues in the CDR3. Germline CDR1 SGHNT, CDR2 YYREEE (reference sequence). DNA for the CDR3: TGTGCCAGCAGCATAGGACAGGGGCCGAACTATGGCTACACCTTC. Protein product: CASSIGQGPNYGYTF.

This clone was detected a few times. The chain combines TRBV11-2 with TRBJ2-3; D gene ambiguous. CDR3 length equals 18 residues. Germline V CDR1 and CDR2: SGHAT, FQNNGV. Trimming removed 5 bases from V and 5 bases from J, with 26 bases in between. The DNA for the CDR3 is TGTGCCAGCAGCCCGTCTGCTTTATGGCGGAGAAAGTTAGATACGCAGTATTTT. Amino acids: CASSPSALWRRKLDTQYF.

J is TRBJ1-3 and V is TRBV29-1; D is undetermined. With 6 bases removed from V and 7 bases from J, the gap between germline ends came to 13 bases. CDR3 length equals 12 residues. Germline V gene lookup returns CDR1 SQVTM and CDR2 ANQGSEA. CDR3 amino acids: CSVTQAGNTIYF. Written as DNA, the CDR3 is TGCAGCGTCACTCAGGCAGGCAACACCATATATTTT.

The chain links TRBV19 to TRBJ2-2; D might be TRBD2 (6 bases). The CDR3 length is 15 residues. Germline CDR1 and CDR2: LNHDA and SQIVND (reference sequence). Between the trimmed V and J ends, which lost 5 bases and 0 bases, there was a span of 10 bases. CDR3 sequence (DNA): TGTGCCAGTAGTGGGACTCCCGCGAACACCGGGGAGCTGTTTTTT. Protein: CASSGTPANTGELFF.

The V and J genes are TRBV5-4 and TRBJ2-3; 10 bases are a match to TRBD2. CDR3 length equals 15 residues. Germline-derived CDR1 and CDR2 are SGHNT and YYREEE (reference sequence). The ends lost 2 bases at V and 5 bases at J; junction bases unmatched: 5. The CDR3 DNA is TGTGCCAGCAGCTTTAGCGGGAGGAGGAGAGATACGCAGTATTTT. Translated, it gives CASSFSGRRRDTQYF.

The chain uses TRBV20-1 and TRBJ2-7, with D perhaps matching TRBD2 (6 bases). There are 11 residues in the CDR3. Germline CDR1 reads DFQATT; CDR2 reads SNEGSKA (reference sequence). V dropped 3 bases and J dropped 10 bases, with 13 bases sitting between them. This CDR3 reads CSASVQGLQYF. The DNA for the CDR3 is TGCAGTGCTAGTGTGCAGGGACTTCAGTACTTC.

The rearrangement uses TRBV7-2 and TRBJ1-1, with a tentative D call TRBD1 (6 bases). Trimming took 3 bases from V and 1 from J, leaving 12 bases between them. In germline, CDR1 is SGHTA, CDR2 FQGNSA. This CDR3 contains 15 residues. As DNA, the CDR3 is TGTGCCAGCAGCTTCACTGCAGGGGCGAACACTGAAGCTTTCTTT. Its protein product is CASSFTAGANTEAFF.

The chain uses TRBV2 and TRBJ2-7; D is unclear. V lost 9 bases to trimming and J lost 0 bases, with 15 bases between them. Germline loops: CDR1 SNHLY, CDR2 FYNNEI. The CDR3 is made up of 14 amino acids. This CDR3 is CASRVEPDSYEQYF. In DNA, the CDR3 is TGTGCCAGTCGCGTGGAGCCCGACTCCTACGAGCAGTACTTC.

The chain links TRBV4-3 to TRBJ2-7, with 7 positions matching TRBD2. Germline V gives CDR1 LGHNA, CDR2 YSLEER. CDR3 length: 14 residues. With V trimmed by 4 bases and J by 5 bases, 8 bases remained unmatched. The CDR3 sequence: CASSRSGEVNEQYF. Here the CDR3 DNA reads TGCGCCAGCAGCCGCAGCGGGGAGGTGAACGAGCAGTACTTC.

The chain has TRBV3-1 (or the pseudogene TRBV3-2) and TRBJ2-7, with TRBD2 as a possible D gene (5 bases). Germline V gene data show CDR1 as LGHDT and CDR2 as YNNKEL (reference sequence). V was trimmed by 4 bases and J by 3 bases, leaving 13 bases between them. This CDR3 has 14 amino acids. The CDR3 DNA is TGTGCCAGCAGCCGCATAGAGGGAAGCTACGAGCAGTACTTC. Translation gives CASSRIEGSYEQYF.

Concerning this clone: The junction and the germline gene differ at one end; a read error may be behind it. The chain carries TRBV5-1 and TRBJ2-1; 7 bases fit TRBD1. Germline V gene lookup returns CDR1 SGHRS and CDR2 YFSETQ. This CDR3 contains 15 residues. The CDR3 region is CASRLVPDRVDEQFF. CDR3 bases: TGCGCCAGCAGATTGGTACCTGACAGGGTAGATGAGCAGTTCTTC. Filled out from reference TRBV5-1 and TRBJ2-1, the complete variable domain reads KAGVTQTPRYLIKTRGQQVTLSCSPISGHRSVSWYQQTPGQGLQFLFEYFSETQRNKGNFPGRFSGRQFSNSRSEMNVSTLELGDSALYLCASRLVPDRVDEQFFGPGTRLTVL.

This clone was counted only a few times. The CDR3: CASSLQGGDRGGYTF. Written as DNA, the CDR3 is TGTGCCAGCAGCCTACAGGGAGGGGACCGGGGTGGCTACACCTTC. The chain recombines TRBV11-2 with TRBJ1-2; a possible D gene is TRBD1 (6 bases). Germline V CDR1 and CDR2: SGHAT, FQNNGV. With 5 bases removed from V and 7 bases from J, the gap between germline ends came to 20 bases. The length of the CDR3 is 15 residues.